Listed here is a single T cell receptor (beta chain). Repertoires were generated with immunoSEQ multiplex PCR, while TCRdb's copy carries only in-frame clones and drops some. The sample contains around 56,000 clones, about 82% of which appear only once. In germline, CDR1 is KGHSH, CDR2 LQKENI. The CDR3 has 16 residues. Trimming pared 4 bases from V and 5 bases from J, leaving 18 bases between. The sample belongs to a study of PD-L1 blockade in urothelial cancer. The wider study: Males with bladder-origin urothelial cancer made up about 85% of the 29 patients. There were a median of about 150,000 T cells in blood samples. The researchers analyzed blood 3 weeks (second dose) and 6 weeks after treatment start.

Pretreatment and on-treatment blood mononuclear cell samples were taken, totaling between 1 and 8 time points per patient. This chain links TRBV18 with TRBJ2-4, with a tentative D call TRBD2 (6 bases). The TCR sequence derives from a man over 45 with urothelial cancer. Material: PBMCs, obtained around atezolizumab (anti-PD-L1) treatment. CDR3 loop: CASSRDQGLRENIQYF. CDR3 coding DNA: TGTGCCAGCTCACGAGACCAGGGACTGCGAGAAAACATTCAGTACTTC.